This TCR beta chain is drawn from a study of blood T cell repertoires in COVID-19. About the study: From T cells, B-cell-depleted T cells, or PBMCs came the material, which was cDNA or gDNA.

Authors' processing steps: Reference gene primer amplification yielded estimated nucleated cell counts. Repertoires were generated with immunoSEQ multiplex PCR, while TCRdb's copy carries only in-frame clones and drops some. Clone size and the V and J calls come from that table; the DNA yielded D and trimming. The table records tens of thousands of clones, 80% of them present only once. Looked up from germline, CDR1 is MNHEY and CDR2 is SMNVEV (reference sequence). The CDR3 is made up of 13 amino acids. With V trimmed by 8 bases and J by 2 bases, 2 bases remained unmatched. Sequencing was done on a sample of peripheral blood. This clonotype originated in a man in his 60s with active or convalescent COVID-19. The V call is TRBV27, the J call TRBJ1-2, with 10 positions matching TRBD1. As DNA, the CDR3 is TGTGCCAGCCGACAGGGGGCAAACTATGGCTACACCTTC. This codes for CASRQGANYGYTF.